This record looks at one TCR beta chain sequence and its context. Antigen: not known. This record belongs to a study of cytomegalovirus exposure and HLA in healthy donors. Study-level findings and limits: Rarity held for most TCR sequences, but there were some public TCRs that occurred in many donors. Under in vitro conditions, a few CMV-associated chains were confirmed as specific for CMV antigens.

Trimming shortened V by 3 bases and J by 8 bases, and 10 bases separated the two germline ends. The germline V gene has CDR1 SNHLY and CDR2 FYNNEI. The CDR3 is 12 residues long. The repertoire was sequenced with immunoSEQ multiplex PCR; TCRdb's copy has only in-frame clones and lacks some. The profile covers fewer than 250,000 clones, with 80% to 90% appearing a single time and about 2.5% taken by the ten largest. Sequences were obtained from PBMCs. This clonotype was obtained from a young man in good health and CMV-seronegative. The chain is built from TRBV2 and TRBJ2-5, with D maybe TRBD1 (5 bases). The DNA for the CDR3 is TGTGCCAGCAGTGACCTACAGGCTACCCAGTACTTC. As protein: CASSDLQATQYF.